The next 30 T cell receptor beta chains were all read from a single sample in a study of CD8+ T cells in alopecia areata. RNA, once extracted, was reverse transcribed into cDNA for use as the sequencing template. Profiling relied on immunoSEQ multiplex PCR, and the TCRdb table lists in-frame clones only, not all of them. Found here are roughly 200,000 clones, 50% to 65% of them singletons; the top ten hold less than 14%. Regarding treatment: oral pan-JAK inhibitor, 5-10 mg twice daily. This sample comprised CD8+ T cells sorted from blood, obtained at week 24, from a patient treated with tofacitinib. These receptors came from a human donor with alopecia areata.

CDR3 in amino acids: CSVLIGPNEKLFF. The DNA of the CDR3 is TGCAGCGTTCTGATAGGCCCTAATGAAAAACTGTTTTTT. This chain uses TRBV29-1 with TRBJ1-4; D gene ambiguous. This CDR3 comprises 13 residues. Germline loops: CDR1 SQVTM, CDR2 ANQGSEA. V was shortened by 5 bases and J by 3 bases, with 10 bases between the two germline ends.

This clone was observed a few times. The chain couples TRBV6-5 to TRBJ1-2, with unresolved D. V gave up 0 bases and J gave up 5 bases, with 10 bases separating them. Germline V gives CDR1 MNHEY, CDR2 SVGAGI. This CDR3 is built from 14 residues. This CDR3 is CASSYSGSVYGYTF. DNA for the CDR3: TGTGCCAGCAGTTACTCGGGTTCCGTTTATGGCTACACCTTC.

This clone has a single count. The chain uses TRBV11-2 and TRBJ2-5; no clear D gene. V lost 5 bases to trimming and J lost 1 base, with 8 bases between them. There are 13 residues in the CDR3. CDR1 SGHAT and CDR2 FQNNGV come from the germline V gene. The CDR3 loop is CASSKRSQETQYF. CDR3 nucleotide sequence: TGTGCCAGCAGCAAACGGTCCCAAGAGACCCAGTACTTC.

The V gene is TRBV11-2, the J gene TRBJ2-5; 7 positions match TRBD2. The junction had 12 bases not matched to a gene; V was cut back by 0 bases and J by 2 bases. There are 18 residues in the CDR3. CDR1 and CDR2 from the germline V gene are SGHAT and FQNNGV. CDR3 in DNA: TGTGCCAGCAGCTTAGATACCTATCAGGGAGGGATACAAGAGACCCAGTACTTC. Its translation is CASSLDTYQGGIQETQYF.

The J gene is TRBJ2-2, the V gene TRBV27; the match to TRBD1 covers 10 bases. Trimming took 5 bases from V and 6 from J; bases not matched to a gene: 6. The CDR3 covers 15 residues. Germline V lookup: CDR1 MNHEY, CDR2 SMNVEV (reference sequence). CDR3 DNA: TGTGCCAGCAGTCTGGGACAGGGGAGGGCCGGGGAGCTGTTTTTT. Its translation is CASSLGQGRAGELFF.

The rearrangement uses TRBV6-5 and TRBJ1-1, with no clear D. The germline V gene has CDR1 MNHEY and CDR2 SVGAGI. The CDR3 length is 13 residues. With 6 bases removed from V and 0 bases from J, the gap between germline ends came to 8 bases. The CDR3 region is CASSPSLNTEAFF. In DNA, the CDR3 is TGTGCCAGCAGCCCCTCTTTGAACACTGAAGCTTTCTTT.

The V and J genes are TRBV14 and TRBJ2-2; no clear D. Germline V CDR1 and CDR2: SGHDN, FVKESK. Trimming left V 1 base short and J 2 bases short, with 5 bases between. This CDR3 is 14 amino acids long. CDR3 DNA: TGTGCCAGCAGCCAAGCTCTAAACACCGGGGAGCTGTTTTTT. Translating gives CASSQALNTGELFF.

Concerning this clone: Different DNA sequences within this sample yield the same CDR3. The CDR3 nucleotides are TGTGCCTGGAGTGCAGGAAACGAGCAGTACTTC. This codes for CAWSAGNEQYF. This chain joins TRBV30 and TRBJ2-7; D gene unclear. Germline values: CDR1 GTSNPN, CDR2 SVGIG (reference sequence). The ends were cut back, 1 base at V and 5 bases at J, with 6 bases in the middle. The CDR3 runs to 11 residues.

This clone showed up just a few times. The chain has TRBV2 and TRBJ2-7; 7 bases map to TRBD2. The germline V gene encodes CDR1 SNHLY and CDR2 FYNNEI. V was pared by 6 bases and J by 2 bases, with 7 bases of the junction left unmatched. CDR3 length: 14 amino acids. This CDR3 is CASRPSGEAYEQYF. As DNA, the CDR3 is TGTGCCAGCAGACCCAGCGGGGAAGCCTACGAGCAGTACTTC.

The rearrangement links TRBV7-2 to TRBJ2-7; TRBD1 matches 9 bases. Germline assignment: CDR1 SGHTA and CDR2 FQGNSA. The CDR3 runs to 13 residues. The junction had 4 bases not matched to a gene; V was cut back by 4 bases and J by 6 bases. CDR3: CASSYRTGVEQYF. The CDR3 coding sequence is TGTGCCAGCAGCTATCGGACAGGGGTCGAGCAGTACTTC. Full variable domain (missing parts from reference TRBV7-2 and TRBJ2-7): GAGVSQSPSNKVTEKGKDVELRCDPISGHTALYWYRQSLGQGLEFLIYFQGNSAPDKSGLPSDRFSAERTGGSVSTLTIQRTQQEDSAVYLCASSYRTGVEQYFGPGTRLTVT.

The chain employs TRBV5-1 and TRBJ2-3; D remains ambiguous. Germline V gene data show CDR1 as SGHRS and CDR2 as YFSETQ. The CDR3 consists of 16 residues. Trimming stripped 4 bases from V and 2 bases from J, with 17 bases between. The CDR3 coding sequence is TGCGCCAGCAGCGCTCCTGGCGGCGGACCCACAGATACGCAGTATTTT. Protein product: CASSAPGGGPTDTQYF.

This chain connects TRBV10-2 to TRBJ1-1; 11 nucleotides match TRBD1. Losses at the gene ends were 4 bases for V and 4 bases for J; bases not matched to a gene: 5. Germline CDR1 is WSHSY and CDR2 is SAAADI. This CDR3 has 15 residues. Here the CDR3 reads CASSASGTGGTEAFF. CDR3 DNA sequence: TGCGCCAGCAGTGCCTCCGGGACAGGGGGCACTGAAGCTTTCTTT.

The chain combines TRBV7-9 with TRBJ2-4; D is undetermined. This CDR3 comprises 11 residues. Trimming stripped 2 bases from V and 8 bases from J, with 4 bases between. CDR1 SEHNR and CDR2 FQNEAQ come from the germline V gene (reference sequence). The CDR3 reads CASSLYDIQYF. CDR3 DNA sequence: TGTGCCAGCAGCTTATATGACATTCAGTACTTC.

The V gene is TRBV4-3, the J gene TRBJ2-1, with D possibly TRBD2 on 5 matching bases. The CDR3 extends over 14 amino acids. V dropped 1 base and J dropped 9 bases, with 13 bases sitting between them. CDR1 is LGHNA, CDR2 YSLEER, per germline. The CDR3 nucleotides are TGCGCCAGCAGCCAAGGGGGAGTCGGTACTGAGCAGTTCTTC. Its translation is CASSQGGVGTEQFF.

J is TRBJ2-2 and V is TRBV7-6; unclear D gene. CDR3 length: 14 amino acids. The germline V gene encodes CDR1 SGHVS and CDR2 FNYEAQ. Trimming removed 5 bases from V and 1 base from J, with 8 bases in between. The CDR3 here is CASSPIENTGELFF. CDR3 sequence (DNA): TGTGCCAGCAGCCCCATCGAGAACACCGGGGAGCTGTTTTTT.

This clone was detected only a few times. The J gene is TRBJ2-1, the V gene TRBV4-3; TRBD2 is a possible D gene (6 bases). Trimming removed 4 bases at V and 8 bases at J, with 24 bases between. The CDR3 spans 17 residues. Germline CDR1 reads LGHNA; CDR2 reads YSLEER. The CDR3 bases are TGCGCCAGCAGCCCAGGGACCCCGACCAGGCCGGGGGATGAGCAGTTCTTC. This gives the protein CASSPGTPTRPGDEQFF.

This chain's CDR3 is CAISDEYQETQYF. CDR3 DNA: TGTGCCATCAGTGACGAGTACCAAGAGACCCAGTACTTC. The genes are TRBV10-3 and TRBJ2-5; D remains ambiguous. The CDR3 extends over 13 amino acids. The germline V gene encodes CDR1 ENHRY and CDR2 SYGVKD. V gave up 3 bases and J gave up 0 bases, with 5 bases separating them.

This clone was seen only once. The chain is built from TRBV12-5 and TRBJ2-3, with 11 positions matching TRBD2. CDR3 size: 15 residues. Germline V gene lookup returns CDR1 LGHNT and CDR2 FRNRAP. Trimming removed 1 base from V and 3 bases from J; junction bases left unmatched: 0. In DNA, the CDR3 is TGTGCTAGTGGTTTGGGGACTAGCGGGACAGATACGCAGTATTTT. This translates into CASGLGTSGTDTQYF.

V and J are TRBV7-9 and TRBJ2-3; 7 bases are shared with TRBD2. From germline, CDR1 is SEHNR and CDR2 FQNEAQ (reference sequence). Trimming removed 3 bases from V and 2 bases from J; junction bases left unmatched: 8. CDR3 size: 16 residues. This chain's CDR3 is CASSFQTSSNTDTQYF. CDR3 nucleotide sequence: TGTGCCAGCAGCTTCCAGACTAGCAGTAACACAGATACGCAGTATTTT.

This chain joins TRBV7-8 and TRBJ2-7, with 7 bases identical to TRBD2. The CDR3 sequence is 16 residues long. The germline CDR1 and CDR2 sequences are SGHVS and FQNEAQ. After removal of 1 base from V and 4 bases from J, the junction contained 10 bases not matched to a gene. The CDR3 region is CASSLGRGDRRYEQYF. CDR3 in DNA: TGTGCCAGCAGCTTAGGCCGGGGGGACCGCCGTTACGAGCAGTACTTC.

This sequence joins TRBV6-5 and TRBJ2-2, with 9 bases aligning to TRBD1. The CDR3 runs to 16 residues. Germline assignment: CDR1 MNHEY and CDR2 SVGAGI. V shed 4 bases and J 6 bases; nucleotides not matched to a gene: 9. The CDR3, as DNA: TGTGCCAGCAGTTCCGCCGACAGGGGGTCACCCGGGGAGCTGTTTTTT. This codes for CASSSADRGSPGELFF.

V gene TRBV30 combines with J gene TRBJ2-3; either TRBD1 or TRBD2 may fit D (6 bases each). Germline CDR1 and CDR2: GTSNPN and SVGIG (reference sequence). Trimming stripped 3 bases from V and 5 bases from J, with 12 bases between. This CDR3 has 13 amino acids. For the CDR3, the DNA is TGTGCCTGGAGAGGGGGGAATGGAGATACGCAGTATTTT. Translation: CAWRGGNGDTQYF.

V gene TRBV7-2 combines with J gene TRBJ1-1; D is uncertain. The CDR3 is 15 amino acids. V was trimmed by 7 bases and J by 1 base, leaving 16 bases between them. Germline V gives CDR1 SGHTA, CDR2 FQGNSA. The CDR3 region is CASTLILDGNTEAFF. Here the CDR3 DNA reads TGTGCCAGCACCCTAATTCTAGACGGGAACACTGAAGCTTTCTTT.

A single count supports this clone. CDR3 bases: TGTGCCAGCAGTAATTACGGGAGCTCCTACGAGCAGTACTTC. Translation: CASSNYGSSYEQYF. The chain is built from TRBV25-1 and TRBJ2-7; D is possibly TRBD2 (6 bases). The CDR3 is 14 residues long. V dropped 5 bases and J dropped 0 bases, with 11 bases sitting between them. The germline CDR1 and CDR2 sequences are MGHDK and SYGVNS.

V and J are TRBV9 and TRBJ1-2; 7 nucleotides line up with TRBD1. CDR1 and CDR2 from the germline V gene are SGDLS and YYNGEE. V gave up 0 bases and J gave up 2 bases; unmatched junction bases: 7. This CDR3 is 16 amino acids long. CDR3 in DNA: TGTGCCAGCAGCGTAGACTCCTGGGACAGCAACTATGGCTACACCTTC. It yields the protein CASSVDSWDSNYGYTF.

The chain combines TRBV19 with TRBJ2-1, with 8 bases matching TRBD1. The CDR3 loop spans 14 amino acids. Germline-derived CDR1 and CDR2 are LNHDA and SQIVND (reference sequence). Trimming cost V 5 bases and J 7 bases; bases outside gene matches: 7. The CDR3 bases are TGTGCCAGTAGTTTCACAGGGGGGCGAAATGAGCAGTTCTTC. Amino acids: CASSFTGGRNEQFF.

V and J are TRBV6-5 and TRBJ2-5; D may match TRBD1 or TRBD2 (5 bases each). CDR1 and CDR2 from the germline V gene are MNHEY and SVGAGI. CDR3 length equals 13 residues. V lost 5 bases to trimming and J lost 5 bases, with 12 bases between them. The CDR3 DNA reads TGTGCCAGCAGTGTCGGGGACCCGGAGACCCAGTACTTC. Translated, it gives CASSVGDPETQYF.

V and J are TRBV30 and TRBJ1-6, with 8 bases that match TRBD1. Germline-derived CDR1 and CDR2 are GTSNPN and SVGIG (reference sequence). V trimming: 2 bases; J trimming: 6 bases; junction bases outside the gene matches: 6. CDR3 size: 15 residues. CDR3 DNA: TGTGCCTGGAGTTCTTCAGGGGGCTCTAATTCACCCCTCCACTTT. This translates into CAWSSSGGSNSPLHF.

Concerning this clone itself: A far larger clone differs by one base, so this is likely a read error. This sample includes further DNA sequences coding for the same CDR3. J is TRBJ2-7 and V is TRBV5-4, with a tentative D call TRBD2 (6 bases). This CDR3 contains 14 residues. Germline V gives CDR1 SGHNT, CDR2 YYREEE (reference sequence). V dropped 4 bases and J dropped 0 bases, with 11 bases sitting between them. The CDR3 bases are TGTGCCAGCAGCCAAGTAGCGGACTCCTACGAGCAGTACTTC. Its protein is CASSQVADSYEQYF.

This chain uses TRBV29-1 with TRBJ1-2; D unresolved. Per germline, CDR1 SQVTM and CDR2 ANQGSEA. The length of the CDR3 is 13 residues. Trimming removed 1 base at V and 8 bases at J, with 14 bases between. The CDR3 region has the DNA TGCAGCGTTGAAGTCGGTGAGACAATCGGCTACACCTTC. Translated, it gives CSVEVGETIGYTF.